The clone carrying this T cell receptor beta chain was counted a few times. Antigen: not known. The Oncomine TCR Beta short-read assay generated sequence data from the DNA of cultured CD4+ T cells. TCRdb independently ran MiXCR on the PCR reads; one entry per CDR3 protein. The repertoire includes fewer than 20,000 distinct CDR3 sequences, approximately 53% of them detected once, and roughly a third sits in the top ten. Treatment of the sample: approximately nine-day PBMC culture with coronavirus spike peptide pools or control peptides (ViraFEST assay). These data are taken from a study of vaccination and CD4 T cells after COVID-19. The CDR3 loop spans 15 amino acids. Trimming cost V 5 bases and J 7 bases; bases outside gene matches: 6. From germline, CDR1 is SGHTA and CDR2 FQGNSA.

The sample here was cultured CD4+ T cells from blood, taken after SARS-CoV-2 vaccination. The sequence came from a human donor with COVID-19. This chain uses TRBV7-2 with TRBJ1-6, with 9 bases aligning to TRBD1. The CDR3 region has the DNA TGTGCCAGCAGCAACCAAGGACAGGGGAATTCACCCCTCCACTTT. It codes for CASSNQGQGNSPLHF.